The 19 T cell receptor beta chains in this list originate from one sample, sequenced in a study of blood T cell repertoires in COVID-19. TCRdb keeps only in-frame clones here, not all; method: immunoSEQ multiplex PCR. The repertoire includes 200,000 or so clones, more than 75% of them detected once, and 3.5% to 5% sits in the top ten. The specimen was peripheral blood. These receptors all come from a man aged 50 to 59 with acute or convalescent COVID-19.

The chain couples TRBV2 to TRBJ1-5; 8 nucleotides match TRBD1. The CDR3 is 15 amino acids. V was clipped by 6 bases and J by 4 bases; unmatched bases: 8. Germline-derived CDR1 and CDR2 are SNHLY and FYNNEI. Written as DNA, the CDR3 is TGTGCCAGCAGCGAGACAGGGGAAAGGAATCAGCCCCAGCATTTT. This sequence encodes CASSETGERNQPQHF.

Of note for this clone: The sample has other DNA sequences that encode this CDR3 too. J is TRBJ2-5 and V is TRBV5-1; 9 bases align to TRBD1. CDR1 is SGHRS and CDR2 is YFSETQ in the germline V gene. The length of the CDR3 is 15 residues. Losses at the gene ends were 0 bases for V and 2 bases for J; bases not matched to a gene: 2. The CDR3 DNA reads TGCGCCAGCAGCTTGGGGACAGGGGCTCAAGAGACCCAGTACTTC. The encoded protein is CASSLGTGAQETQYF.

V is TRBV2 and J is TRBJ1-5; D perhaps matches TRBD1 (5 bases). Germline V gene sequence: CDR1 SNHLY, CDR2 FYNNEI. Trimming stripped 5 bases from V and 3 bases from J, with 11 bases between. The CDR3 is 14 amino acids. Written as DNA, the CDR3 is TGTGCCAGCAGTAGCAGGGTTTACAATCAGCCCCAGCATTTT. Protein sequence: CASSSRVYNQPQHF.

This chain joins TRBV5-6 and TRBJ2-2, with TRBD1 identical over 10 bases. This CDR3 has 14 amino acids. V shed 4 bases, J shed 7 bases, and the junction held 4 bases outside the gene matches. Germline CDR1 is SGHDT and CDR2 is YYEEEE. CDR3 sequence (DNA): TGTGCCAGCAGCCCTCGGACAGGGGGCGGGGAGCTGTTTTTT. Encoded protein: CASSPRTGGGELFF.

This rearrangement joins TRBV6-5 to TRBJ1-3, with D perhaps TRBD1 (6 bases). Trimming took 8 bases from V and 7 from J, leaving 15 bases between them. Germline V gene data show CDR1 as MNHEY and CDR2 as SVGAGI. CDR3 length: 13 residues. In nucleotides, the CDR3 is TGTGCCAGCCGCCGGGACACGCGGAACACCATATATTTT. It encodes CASRRDTRNTIYF.

This clone showed up just once. The V and J genes are TRBV19 and TRBJ1-3; D is unclear. Germline CDR1 reads LNHDA; CDR2 reads SQIVND (reference sequence). The CDR3 has 14 amino acids. Trimming pared 7 bases from V and 2 bases from J, leaving 12 bases between. CDR3 loop: CASNSGSTGNTIYF. The DNA for the CDR3 is TGTGCCAGTAACTCGGGATCGACTGGAAACACCATATATTTT.

The chain carries TRBV3-1 (or the pseudogene TRBV3-2) and TRBJ1-2; D gene ambiguous. Germline CDR1 reads LGHDT; CDR2 reads YNNKEL (reference sequence). The CDR3 length is 15 residues. V lost 4 bases and J 4 bases, leaving 16 bases between the germline ends. This CDR3 reads CASSPGSPSVYGYTF. The CDR3 region has the DNA TGTGCCAGCAGCCCCGGGTCTCCCAGCGTCTATGGCTACACCTTC.

The chain is built from TRBV6-4 and TRBJ1-2, with 8 bases identical to TRBD1. The J segment lost 3 bases and the V segment lost 6 bases, leaving 18 bases of the junction unmatched. CDR1 and CDR2 (germline): MRHNA, SNTAGT. The CDR3 is made up of 18 amino acids. This CDR3 reads CASRKVRQGPGRDYGYTF. The CDR3 DNA reads as TGTGCCAGCAGGAAGGTCCGACAGGGGCCAGGCCGTGACTATGGCTACACCTTC.

This clone occurred a few times. V gene TRBV5-1 combines with J gene TRBJ2-1; D is unclear. Germline CDR1 and CDR2: SGHRS and YFSETQ. CDR3 length: 13 amino acids. Trimming took 0 bases from V and 5 from J, leaving 6 bases between them. CDR3 protein: CASSLVANNEQFF. The CDR3 DNA reads TGCGCCAGCAGCTTGGTAGCCAACAATGAGCAGTTCTTC.

The chain links TRBV6-5 to TRBJ1-1; D uncertain. The CDR3 contains 11 residues. Trimming took off 10 bases at V and 2 bases at J, with 8 bases between the two ends. The germline V gene has CDR1 MNHEY and CDR2 SVGAGI. The CDR3 region has the DNA TGTGCCACCCTTGTCAACACTGAAGCTTTCTTT. Amino acid sequence: CATLVNTEAFF.

CDR3 protein: CASSYRQGLGYNEQFF. In DNA, the CDR3 is TGTGCCAGCAGTTATAGACAGGGATTGGGGTACAATGAGCAGTTCTTC. V usage is TRBV6-6 and J usage is TRBJ2-1, with 7 bases identical to TRBD1. V was pared by 3 bases and J by 4 bases, with 9 bases of the junction left unmatched. Germline-derived CDR1 and CDR2 are MNHNY and SVGAGI (reference sequence). This CDR3 is 16 amino acids long.

This chain uses TRBV28 with TRBJ1-3; D uncertain. With 2 bases removed from V and 0 bases from J, the gap between germline ends came to 23 bases. There are 20 residues in the CDR3. Germline loops: CDR1 MDHEN, CDR2 SYDVKM. This CDR3 reads CASSLLPPLVQDYSGNTIYF. The CDR3 bases are TGTGCCAGCAGTTTACTCCCGCCATTGGTTCAGGACTACTCTGGAAACACCATATATTTT.

V gene TRBV14 combines with J gene TRBJ2-7; 7 nucleotides line up with TRBD1. The ends lost 1 base at V and 3 bases at J; junction bases unmatched: 6. This CDR3 has 15 amino acids. The V gene's germline CDR1 is SGHDN and CDR2 FVKESK. The DNA for the CDR3 is TGTGCCAGCAGCCAAGGGACAGGAGAAAACTACGAGCAGTACTTC. It yields the protein CASSQGTGENYEQYF. Based on the CDR3 plus reference TRBV14 and TRBJ2-7, the full variable domain is EAGVTQFPSHSVIEKGQTVTLRCDPISGHDNLYWYRRVMGKEIKFLLHFVKESKQDESGMPNNRFLAERTGGTYSTLKVQPAELEDSGVYFCASSQGTGENYEQYFGPGTRLTVT.

This clone has only a few counts. The V call is TRBV18, the J call TRBJ2-2; no clear D. This CDR3 is 15 amino acids long. Germline lookup yields CDR1 KGHSH and CDR2 LQKENI. Trimming left V 2 bases short and J 4 bases short, with 11 bases between. The CDR3 region has the DNA TGTGCCAGCTCACCAGGAGCCTATCCCACCGGGGAGCTGTTTTTT. Translation gives CASSPGAYPTGELFF.

The genes are TRBV7-2 and TRBJ1-5; maybe TRBD1 (5 bases). The germline gives CDR1 SGHTA, CDR2 FQGNSA. Trimming cost V 5 bases and J 5 bases, with 16 bases left between them. This CDR3 has 15 amino acids. In DNA form, the CDR3 reads TGTGCCAGCAGCCTCCTAAGGAGGGGTCATCAGCCCCAGCATTTT. It is translated as CASSLLRRGHQPQHF.

The chain has TRBV30 and TRBJ2-3; 9 positions match TRBD1. The germline gives CDR1 GTSNPN, CDR2 SVGIG (reference sequence). Trimming cost V 0 bases and J 6 bases; bases outside gene matches: 7. The CDR3 has 15 residues. CDR3 nucleotide sequence: TGTGCCTGGAGTGTACCCACAGGGGGCGTGGATACGCAGTATTTT. Amino acid sequence: CAWSVPTGGVDTQYF.

The chain recombines TRBV11-3 with TRBJ2-2; tentative D call: TRBD1 (6 bases). Germline CDR1 and CDR2: SGHNT and YENEEA. The CDR3 is 16 amino acids. V lost 5 bases and J 3 bases, leaving 16 bases between the germline ends. The CDR3 loop is CASSPPGRGDTGELFF. In DNA, the CDR3 is TGTGCCAGCAGCCCCCCGGGCAGGGGCGACACCGGGGAGCTGTTTTTT.

The rearrangement links TRBV6-6 to TRBJ2-5; 7 bases agree with TRBD2. This CDR3 region has 17 residues. From germline, CDR1 is MNHNY and CDR2 SVGAGI (reference sequence). V lost 5 bases to trimming and J lost 2 bases; unmatched junction nucleotides: 14. CDR3 bases: TGTGCCAGCAGTCCGCTGAGAAGCGGGGCTCTTCAAGAGACCCAGTACTTC. It codes for CASSPLRSGALQETQYF.

The chain is built from TRBV18 and TRBJ2-2; D is unresolved. V was cut by 2 bases and J by 7 bases, with 5 bases left in between. This CDR3 is built from 12 residues. Germline V gene data show CDR1 as KGHSH and CDR2 as LQKENI. The CDR3 region is CASSPLLGELFF. DNA for the CDR3: TGTGCCAGCTCACCATTACTCGGGGAGCTGTTTTTT.